Listed below are T cell receptor beta chains from one sample, sequenced in a study of shared clonotypes between healthy human individuals. Here immunoSEQ multiplex PCR was the method, and the copy in TCRdb shows in-frame clones only, minus some. Among about 1.1 million clones listed, around three quarters were seen once. Sequences were obtained from memory CD4+ T cells from PBMCs. Receptor source: a man between 18 and 35 years old in good health. Some clones in this sample may be carry-over from other donors' samples. Each CDR3 is given with its conserved first and last residue. Fields, in order: D gene, V gene, clone size, J gene, CDR3 protein, CDR3 DNA. A D gene is named only where the DNA matches it firmly. Only some rows state a clone size, as once, few, many or a class for expanded clones.

>TRBD1|TRBV5-1|-|TRBJ2-5
CASSLGTGPWETQYF
TGCGCCAGCAGCTTGGGGACAGGGCCCTGGGAGACCCAGTACTTC
>TRBD1|TRBV28|-|TRBJ1-1
CASSSLTTGKTEAFF
TGTGCCAGCAGTTCCCTAACGACAGGGAAGACTGAAGCTTTCTTT
>TRBD2|TRBV11-3|-|TRBJ2-5
CASSSTRTSDHQETQYF
TGTGCCAGCAGCTCTACCCGGACTAGCGACCACCAAGAGACCCAGTACTTC
>TRBD2|TRBV7-9|-|TRBJ2-3
CASSFDRTSGRRITDTQYF
TGTGCCAGCAGCTTTGATAGGACTAGCGGGAGACGGATCACAGATACGCAGTATTTT
>-|TRBV6-1|-|TRBJ2-5
CASSGRTWETQYF
TGTGCCAGCAGTGGGAGGACCTGGGAGACCCAGTACTTC
>TRBD1|TRBV9|-|TRBJ2-7
CASSVGQGAYEQYF
TGTGCCAGCAGCGTCGGACAGGGCGCCTACGAGCAGTACTTC
>-|TRBV7-2|-|TRBJ1-5
CASSSGISGQPQHF
TGTGCCAGCAGCTCGGGGATCAGTGGGCAGCCCCAGCATTTT
>-|TRBV7-2|-|TRBJ2-3
CASSLRLGGDTQYF
TGTGCCAGCAGCTTAAGGCTAGGGGGAGATACGCAGTATTTT
>TRBD1|TRBV7-8|-|TRBJ1-5
CASSLWEAGQGFNQPQHF
TGTGCCAGCAGCTTGTGGGAGGCGGGACAGGGGTTCAATCAGCCCCAGCATTTT
>-|TRBV18|-|TRBJ2-5
CASSPFDLSGAETQYF
TGTGCCAGCTCACCCTTCGACTTGAGCGGAGCGGAGACCCAGTACTTC
>-|TRBV2|-|TRBJ2-1
CASSDQGGYVNEQFF
TGTGCCAGCAGTGACCAGGGTGGGTACGTAAATGAGCAGTTCTTC
>TRBD2|TRBV27|-|TRBJ2-7
CASSPTSGSQEQYF
TGTGCCAGCAGCCCGACTAGCGGGAGTCAGGAGCAGTACTTC
>TRBD1|TRBV2|-|TRBJ2-3
CASRSTGGSTDTQYF
TGTGCCAGCAGAAGCACAGGGGGTAGCACAGATACGCAGTATTTT
>-|TRBV9|-|TRBJ1-2
CASSVQGRYGYTF
TGTGCCAGCAGCGTACAGGGCCGTTATGGCTACACCTTC
>TRBD2|TRBV11-2|-|TRBJ2-1
CASSLAPGGGEQFF
TGTGCCAGCAGCTTAGCCCCCGGGGGGGGTGAGCAGTTCTTC
>-|TRBV9|-|TRBJ2-1
CASSGSGVGHEQFF
TGTGCCAGCAGCGGTAGTGGGGTTGGCCATGAGCAGTTCTTC
>-|TRBV6-5|-|TRBJ2-1
CASRTGPGGYNEQFF
TGTGCCAGCAGAACAGGACCGGGCGGCTACAATGAGCAGTTCTTC
>-|TRBV6-5|once|TRBJ2-7
CASRLPGDGGYEQYF
TGTGCCAGCAGGTTACCGGGGGACGGTGGATACGAGCAGTACTTC
>-|TRBV6-1|-|TRBJ2-5
CASSELRGRETQYF
TGTGCCAGCAGTGAGCTTAGGGGGAGAGAGACCCAGTACTTC
>TRBD2|TRBV4-1|-|TRBJ2-7
CASSQLEAGTYEQYF
TGCGCCAGCAGCCAATTGGAAGCGGGAACCTACGAGCAGTACTTC
>-|TRBV5-1|few|TRBJ2-2
CASSPNNGGTGELFF
TGCGCCAGCAGCCCCAACAATGGGGGCACCGGGGAGCTGTTTTTT
>-|TRBV7-2|-|TRBJ2-3
CASSFQGYTDMQYF
TGTGCCAGCAGCTTCCAGGGTTACACAGATATGCAGTATTTT
>TRBD1|TRBV2|-|TRBJ2-3
CATADRGRDTQYF
TGTGCCACCGCTGACAGGGGCAGGGATACGCAGTATTTT
>-|TRBV19|-|TRBJ1-5
CASSIVGGNQPQHF
TGTGCCAGTAGTATAGTTGGTGGCAATCAGCCCCAGCATTTT
>TRBD1|TRBV6-4|once|TRBJ2-1
CASSAGTGAYNEQFF
TGTGCCAGCAGTGCCGGGACAGGGGCCTACAATGAGCAGTTCTTC
>-|TRBV2|-|TRBJ1-4
CASSSSTGEKLFF
-
>-|TRBV7-9|few|TRBJ2-7
CASSSSRGSYEQYF
TGTGCCAGCAGCTCTAGCAGGGGCTCCTACGAGCAGTACTTC
>-|TRBV15|-|TRBJ1-4
CATSRDNNEKLFF
TGTGCCACCAGCAGAGATAATAATGAAAAACTGTTTTTT
>-|TRBV11-1|-|TRBJ1-1
CASSLSRGVVTEAFF
TGTGCCAGCAGCTTAAGCCGGGGGGTAGTGACTGAAGCTTTCTTT
>-|TRBV4-1|-|TRBJ1-2
CASSVRVSYGYTF
TGCGCCAGCAGCGTGAGGGTTTCCTATGGCTACACCTTC
>-|TRBV21-1|few|TRBJ1-1
CASSKPEVTGTNTEAFF
TGTGCCAGCAGCAAACCCGAAGTGACAGGGACGAACACTGAAGCTTTCTTT
>-|TRBV30|-|TRBJ2-3
CAWSASLRRDTQYF
TGTGCCTGGAGTGCTTCCCTACGTCGGGATACGCAGTATTTT
>TRBD1|TRBV5-4|-|TRBJ1-6
CASSRDRGSPLHF
TGTGCCAGCAGCAGGGACAGGGGTTCACCCCTCCACTTT
>TRBD1|TRBV5-1|-|TRBJ2-1
CASSSRPSGQGGDEQFF
TGCGCCAGCAGCTCGCGCCCCTCGGGACAAGGGGGCGATGAGCAGTTCTTC
>-|TRBV6-4|-|TRBJ1-5
CASRPTVANQPQHF
TGTGCCAGCAGACCCACAGTGGCCAATCAGCCCCAGCATTTT
>TRBD1|TRBV2|-|TRBJ1-5
CASSPSQGQGGNQPQHF
TGTGCCAGCAGCCCATCCCAGGGACAGGGGGGCAATCAGCCCCAGCATTTT
>-|TRBV5-5|-|TRBJ2-2
CASSTGRVNTGELFF
TGTGCCAGCAGCACAGGCCGGGTTAACACCGGGGAGCTGTTTTTT
>TRBD1|TRBV25-1|-|TRBJ2-7
CASGTGFPLTYEQYF
TGTGCCAGTGGGACAGGGTTCCCTCTAACCTACGAGCAGTACTTC
>TRBD2|TRBV7-2|-|TRBJ2-1
CASSLGSGSMNEQFF
TGTGCCAGCAGCTTAGGCAGCGGGAGCATGAATGAGCAGTTCTTC
>-|TRBV28|-|TRBJ1-2
CASSHGAEWGYTF
TGTGCCAGCAGCCACGGAGCCGAGTGGGGCTACACCTTC
>TRBD2|TRBV5-8|-|TRBJ2-3
CASSLEAGVADTQYF
TGTGCCAGCAGCTTGGAGGCGGGAGTGGCAGATACGCAGTATTTT
>-|TRBV28|-|TRBJ1-5
CASSLDSPGPGGNQPQHF
TGTGCCAGCAGTTTAGATTCCCCGGGCCCCGGCGGCAATCAGCCCCAGCATTTT
>-|TRBV27|-|TRBJ2-3
CASSLSRGGTDTQYF
TGTGCCAGCAGTTTATCGCGAGGGGGAACAGATACGCAGTATTTT
>-|TRBV7-8|-|TRBJ1-5
CASSQQGRGNQPQHF
TGTGCCAGCAGCCAGCAGGGCCGGGGCAATCAGCCCCAGCATTTT
>TRBD2|TRBV5-4|-|TRBJ2-1
CASLRGVQDYNEQFF
TGTGCCAGCCTTCGGGGGGTGCAGGACTACAATGAGCAGTTCTTC
>-|TRBV18|-|TRBJ1-1
CASFPLENTEAFF
TGTGCCAGCTTCCCTTTGGAGAACACTGAAGCTTTCTTT
>-|TRBV19|-|TRBJ2-3
CASSPRSPDTQYF
TGTGCCAGTAGTCCCCGTTCTCCAGATACGCAGTATTTT